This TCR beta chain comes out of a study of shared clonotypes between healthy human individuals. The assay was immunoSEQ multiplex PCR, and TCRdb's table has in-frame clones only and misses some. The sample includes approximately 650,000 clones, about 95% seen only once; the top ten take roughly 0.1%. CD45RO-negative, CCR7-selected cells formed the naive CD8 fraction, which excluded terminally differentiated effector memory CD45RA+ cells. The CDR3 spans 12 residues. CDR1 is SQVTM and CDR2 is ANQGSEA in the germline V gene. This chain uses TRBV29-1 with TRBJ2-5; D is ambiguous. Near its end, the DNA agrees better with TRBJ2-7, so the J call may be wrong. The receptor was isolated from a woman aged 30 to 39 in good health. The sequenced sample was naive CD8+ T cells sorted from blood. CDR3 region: CSVQLKSYEQYF. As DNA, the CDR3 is TGCAGCGTCCAACTGAAATCCTACGAGCAGTACTTC.